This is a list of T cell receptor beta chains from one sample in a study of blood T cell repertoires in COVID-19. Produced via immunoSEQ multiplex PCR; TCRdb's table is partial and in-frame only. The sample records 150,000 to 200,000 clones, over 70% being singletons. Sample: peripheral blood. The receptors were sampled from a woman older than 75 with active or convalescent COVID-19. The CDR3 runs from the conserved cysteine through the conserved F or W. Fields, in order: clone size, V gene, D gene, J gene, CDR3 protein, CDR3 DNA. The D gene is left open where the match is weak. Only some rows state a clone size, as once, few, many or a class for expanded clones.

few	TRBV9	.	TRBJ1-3	CASSVASGPAGNTIYF	TGTGCCAGCAGCGTAGCGTCAGGGCCGGCTGGAAACACCATATATTTT
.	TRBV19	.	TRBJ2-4	CASSTRDIGKNIQYF	TGTGCCAGTAGTACCCGAGACATTGGGAAAAACATTCAGTACTTC
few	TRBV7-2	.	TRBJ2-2	CASSLPGTGELFF	TGTGCCAGCAGCCTGCCGGGCACCGGGGAGCTGTTTTTT
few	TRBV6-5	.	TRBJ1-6	CASRRQGGQSPLHF	TGTGCCAGCAGACGGCAGGGAGGGCAATCACCCCTCCACTTT
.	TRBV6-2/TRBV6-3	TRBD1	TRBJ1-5	CASSYSSDRGRSNQPQHF	TGTGCCAGCAGTTACTCATCGGACAGGGGGCGTAGCAATCAGCCCCAGCATTTT
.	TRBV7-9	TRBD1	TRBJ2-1	CASSPPPDRGLFYEQFF	TGTGCCAGCAGCCCTCCTCCCGACAGGGGCCTTTTTTATGAGCAGTTCTTC
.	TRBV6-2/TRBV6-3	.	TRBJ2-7	CASSYSRDSHSYEQYF	TGTGCCAGCAGTTACTCCCGGGACTCCCACTCCTACGAGCAGTACTTC
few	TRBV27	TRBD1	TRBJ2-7	CASSTPGTGDHEQYF	TGTGCCAGCAGTACCCCCGGGACAGGGGACCACGAGCAGTACTTC
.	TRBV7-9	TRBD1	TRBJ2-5	CASSLGDREIRWETQYF	TGTGCCAGCAGCTTAGGAGACAGGGAAATAAGGTGGGAGACCCAGTACTTC
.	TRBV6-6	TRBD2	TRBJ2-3	CASSGSGGDTQYF	TGTGCCAGCAGTGGTTCGGGGGGAGATACGCAGTATTTT
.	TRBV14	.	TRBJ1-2	CASSQAQGRGYTF	TGTGCCAGCAGCCAAGCGCAGGGTAGAGGCTACACCTTC
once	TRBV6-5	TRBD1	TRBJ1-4	CASSSDRGKLFF	TGTGCCAGCAGTTCCGACAGGGGAAAACTGTTTTTT
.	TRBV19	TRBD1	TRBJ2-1	CASEGQGEYNEQFF	TGTGCCAGCGAGGGACAGGGGGAGTACAATGAGCAGTTCTTC
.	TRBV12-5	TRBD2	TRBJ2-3	CASGSGLAGNTDTQYF	TGTGCTAGTGGTTCCGGACTAGCGGGTAATACAGATACGCAGTATTTT
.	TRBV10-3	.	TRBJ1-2	CAISESVGGGYTF	TGTGCCATCAGTGAGTCGGTGGGGGGTGGCTACACCTTC